This T cell receptor (beta chain) stems from a study of blood T cell repertoires in COVID-19. Per the study methods: Reference gene primer amplification gave nucleated cell count estimates. Assay: immunoSEQ multiplex PCR; the TCRdb copy retains only in-frame clones and omits some. V and J calls and clone size follow that table, whereas D and trimming were derived from the DNA. The sample includes over 50,000 clones, 65% to 90% of them seen just once. CDR1 and CDR2 (germline): LGHDT, YNNKEL (reference sequence). V shed 7 bases and J 7 bases; nucleotides not matched to a gene: 7. The CDR3 totals 14 residues.

The clonotype originates from a human donor in a cohort sampled during active COVID-19. The specimen was peripheral blood. This rearrangement joins TRBV3-1 (or the pseudogene TRBV3-2) to TRBJ2-5; 12 nucleotides line up with TRBD2. CDR3 nucleotides: TGTGCCAGCACGGGACTAGCGGGCGGAGGGACCCAGTACTTC. Translated, it gives CASTGLAGGGTQYF.